Listed here is a single T cell receptor (beta chain). This sample was included in a study of blood T cell repertoires in COVID-19. Study in general: PBMCs, B-cell-depleted T cells, or T cells provided the cDNA or gDNA that made up the material.

In the authors' methods: By means of reference gene primer amplification, nucleated cell counts were estimated. Profiling relied on immunoSEQ multiplex PCR, and the TCRdb table lists in-frame clones only, not all of them. V and J calls plus clone size are reproduced from that table; the DNA served to infer D and trimming. Of 200,000 to 250,000 clones listed, about 87% are singletons. This clonotype originated in a man aged 60-69 years with acute or convalescent COVID-19. Sequenced input: peripheral blood.

CDR3 coding DNA: TGTGCCAGCAGCTTAGACTCGGGGACAGCCGCTCACAATGAGCAGTTCTTC. Protein product: CASSLDSGTAAHNEQFF. The rearrangement joins TRBV11-2 to TRBJ2-1, with 7 bases fitting TRBD1. Looked up from germline, CDR1 is SGHAT and CDR2 is FQNNGV. The CDR3 is made up of 17 amino acids. The V gene end was trimmed by 0 bases and the J gene end by 5 bases; junction bases not matched to a gene: 10.